The clone carrying this T cell receptor (beta chain) showed up many times. The junction departs from the called germline gene at one end, perhaps through a read error. The CDR3 has 15 residues. Germline V gives CDR1 LGHNT, CDR2 FRNRAP. Scientists amplified the TCR beta CDR3 regions from RNA transcripts. The workflow started with a first-round RT-PCR run with HTBI primers and then moved on to a second-round multiplex PCR. MiXCR was run by TCRdb on the multiplex PCR reads, yielding one entry per CDR3 protein. The sample records 300,000 or so distinct CDR3 sequences, 15% to 20% being singletons. This sample is part of a study of Graves' ophthalmopathy and Graves' hyperthyroidism. A duration under 3 months, NOSPECS ≥4, CAS ≥3 and moderate-to-severe activity characterized the donors with ophthalmopathy.

The clonotype comes from an adult man with Graves' ophthalmopathy. Sequencing was carried out using peripheral blood. The gene calls are TRBV12-5 and TRBJ1-5; D is undetermined. The CDR3 loop is CASGEQNYSNQLQHF. Written as DNA, the CDR3 is TGTGCTAGTGGTGAACAGAATTATAGCAATCAGCTCCAGCATTTT. The whole variable domain, filled in from reference TRBV12-5 and TRBJ1-5, reads DARVTQTPRHKVTEMGQEVTMRCQPILGHNTVFWYRQTMMQGLELLAYFRNRAPLDDSGMPKDRFSAEMPDATLATLKIQPSEPRDSAVYFCASGEQNYSNQLQHFGDGTRLSIL.